A single TCR beta chain is shown here with its context. Per germline, CDR1 LGHNA and CDR2 YSLEER. Between the trimmed V and J ends, which lost 1 base and 2 bases, there was a span of 12 bases. The CDR3 extends over 16 amino acids. The data belong to a study of PD-1 blockade in classical Hodgkin lymphoma. Here immunoSEQ multiplex PCR was the method, and the copy in TCRdb shows in-frame clones only, minus some. This sample has roughly 19,000 clones, with around 76% found just once. As for time point: cycle 4 day 1 (C4D1), after 6 weeks of nivolumab. There was relapse after autologous stem cell transplantation in every patient, and there was variation in brentuximab vedotin exposure.

The genes are TRBV4-3 and TRBJ2-4, with a weak D call TRBD1 (5 bases). The receptor's source is a human donor with classical Hodgkin lymphoma. The sequencing used peripheral blood mononuclear cells (PBMCs), collected before the fourth cycle of nivolumab. CDR3 in amino acids: CASSQGQRGSKNIQYF. The CDR3 bases are TGCGCCAGCAGCCAAGGACAAAGGGGCTCCAAAAACATTCAGTACTTC.